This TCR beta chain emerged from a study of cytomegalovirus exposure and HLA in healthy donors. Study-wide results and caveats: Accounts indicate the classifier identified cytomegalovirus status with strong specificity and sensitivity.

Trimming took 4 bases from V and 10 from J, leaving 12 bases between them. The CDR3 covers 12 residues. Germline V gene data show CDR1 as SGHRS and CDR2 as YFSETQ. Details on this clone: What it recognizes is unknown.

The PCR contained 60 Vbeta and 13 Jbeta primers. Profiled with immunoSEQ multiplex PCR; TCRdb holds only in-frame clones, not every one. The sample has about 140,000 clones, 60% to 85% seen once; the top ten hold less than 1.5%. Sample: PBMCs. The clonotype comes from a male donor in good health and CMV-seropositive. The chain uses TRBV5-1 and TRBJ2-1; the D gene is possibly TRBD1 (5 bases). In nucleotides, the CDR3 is TGCGCCAGCAGCCTGCTCAGGGCAGAGCAGTTCTTC. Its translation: CASSLLRAEQFF.